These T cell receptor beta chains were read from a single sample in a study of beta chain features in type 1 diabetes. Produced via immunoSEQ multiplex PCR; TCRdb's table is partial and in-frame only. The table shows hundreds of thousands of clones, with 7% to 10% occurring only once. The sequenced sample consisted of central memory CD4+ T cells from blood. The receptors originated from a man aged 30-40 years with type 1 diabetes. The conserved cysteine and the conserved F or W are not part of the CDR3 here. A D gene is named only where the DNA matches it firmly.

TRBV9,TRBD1,ASSVGQGDYGYT
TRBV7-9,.,ASSQQHNEQF
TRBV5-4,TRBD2,ASSLALAGQETQY
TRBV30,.,AWRGEGREYTEAF
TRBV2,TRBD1,ASRDRDRGPEKLF
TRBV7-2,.,ASSFLGQSGNTIY
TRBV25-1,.,ASTSRKAITDTQY
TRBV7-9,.,ASSLGVAGTQY
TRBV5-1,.,ASSSNPGDYNEQF
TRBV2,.,ASQMNTGELF
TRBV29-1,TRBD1,SVVGQMNTEAF
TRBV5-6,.,ASSWAGNTEAF
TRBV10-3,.,AIRSGVGYRNSPLH
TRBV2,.,ASSEQGMNTEAF
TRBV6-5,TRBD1,ASSLGQGVFTGELF
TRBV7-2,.,ASSARRSNTGELF
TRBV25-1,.,ASSEFGYQETQY
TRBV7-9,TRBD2,ASSSLAGVHEQY
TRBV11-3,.,ASSLGDAIQETQY
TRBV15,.,ATSRDWEGYSNQPQH
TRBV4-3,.,ASSQAYSPITPRRQGYT
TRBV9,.,ASSVADGDTQY
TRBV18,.,ASSPSTYEQY
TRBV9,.,ASSVVVGYEQY
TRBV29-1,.,SVVDSAYGYT
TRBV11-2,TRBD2,ASSPGTSGGGMIETQY
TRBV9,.,ASSVDSFSGNTIY
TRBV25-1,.,ASSETMNTEAF
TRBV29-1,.,SVHVGSAEAF
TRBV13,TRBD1,ASSLTGAVDEQY
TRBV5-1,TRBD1,ASSLVTGGHYEQY
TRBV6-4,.,ASSDQGWGSEQF
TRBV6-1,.,ASSEEVLAPYNEQF
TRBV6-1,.,ASSGAYRQPQH
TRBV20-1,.,SARKKTEQY
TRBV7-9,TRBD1,ASSSESVRGPPDTQY
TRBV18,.,ASSRAQETQY
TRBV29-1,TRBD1,SVEHNRGGYGYT
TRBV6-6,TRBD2,ASSWAGGQYEQY